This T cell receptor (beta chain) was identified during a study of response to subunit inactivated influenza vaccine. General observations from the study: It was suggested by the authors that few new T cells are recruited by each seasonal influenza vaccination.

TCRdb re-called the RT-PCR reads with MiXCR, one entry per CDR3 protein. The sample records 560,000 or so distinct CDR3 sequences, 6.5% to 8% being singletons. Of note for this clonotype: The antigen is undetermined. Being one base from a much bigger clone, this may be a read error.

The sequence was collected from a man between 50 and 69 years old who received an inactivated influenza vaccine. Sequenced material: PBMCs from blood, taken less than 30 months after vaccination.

Here the CDR3 reads CASGLGTYEQYF. In DNA form, the CDR3 reads TGTGCCAGCGGCTTGGGGACCTACGAGCAGTACTTC. The V gene is TRBV5-5, the J gene TRBJ2-7; the D is unclear. The CDR3 runs to 12 residues. Germline values: CDR1 SGHKS, CDR2 YYEKEE (reference sequence).